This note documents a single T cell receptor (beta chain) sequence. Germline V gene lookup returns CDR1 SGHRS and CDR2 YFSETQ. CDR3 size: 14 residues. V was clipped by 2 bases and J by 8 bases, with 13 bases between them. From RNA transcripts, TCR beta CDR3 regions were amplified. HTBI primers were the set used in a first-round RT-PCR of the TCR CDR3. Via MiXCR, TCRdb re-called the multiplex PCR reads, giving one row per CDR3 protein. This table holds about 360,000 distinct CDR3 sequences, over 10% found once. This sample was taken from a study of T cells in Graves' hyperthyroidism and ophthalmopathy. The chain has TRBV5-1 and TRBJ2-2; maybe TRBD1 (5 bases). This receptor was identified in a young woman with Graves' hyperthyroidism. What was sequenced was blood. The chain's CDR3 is CASSFETVNGELFF. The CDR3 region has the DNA TGCGCCAGCAGCTTCGAGACAGTAAATGGGGAGCTGTTTTTT.